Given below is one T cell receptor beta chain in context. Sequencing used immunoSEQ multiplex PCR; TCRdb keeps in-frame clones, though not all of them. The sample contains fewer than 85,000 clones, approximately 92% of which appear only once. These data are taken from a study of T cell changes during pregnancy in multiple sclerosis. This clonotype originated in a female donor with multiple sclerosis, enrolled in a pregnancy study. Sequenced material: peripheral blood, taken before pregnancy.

CDR3 sequence (DNA): TGTGCCAGCAGCCTGAAACCAGGGTTCACTGAAGCTTTCTTT. This gives the protein CASSLKPGFTEAFF. V usage is TRBV11-3 and J usage is TRBJ1-1; D is perhaps TRBD1 (5 bases). The CDR3 is made up of 14 amino acids. Per germline, CDR1 SGHNT and CDR2 YENEEA. V was cut by 5 bases and J by 4 bases, with 14 bases left in between.